The 9 T cell receptor beta chains reported below all come from one sample, sequenced in a study of shared clonotypes between healthy human individuals. TCRdb's copy holds only in-frame clones and misses some; the assay was immunoSEQ multiplex PCR. Of about 1.9 million clones in the sample, 93% were seen once. Cells designated naive CD8 were CD45RO-negative and were positively selected for CCR7, with terminally differentiated effector memory CD45RA+ cells excluded. Sample: naive CD8+ T cells from PBMCs. The receptors stem from a man aged 18 to 35 in good health. Some clones in this sample may be carry-over from other donors' samples.

This chain links TRBV27 with TRBJ1-1, with D unresolved. V was clipped by 5 bases and J by 4 bases, with 11 bases between them. Germline CDR1 is MNHEY and CDR2 is SMNVEV (reference sequence). The CDR3 has 13 amino acids. This CDR3 reads CASSTRASTEAFF. The CDR3 nucleotides read TGTGCCAGCAGTACCCGCGCAAGCACTGAAGCTTTCTTT.

V is TRBV7-9 and J is TRBJ2-5; tentative D call: TRBD2 (7 bases). Deletions cut 5 bases from V and 5 bases from J, with 18 bases between. The CDR3 is 15 residues long. The germline V gene encodes CDR1 SEHNR and CDR2 FQNEAQ (reference sequence). CDR3 sequence reads: CASSARVGGQETQYF. The CDR3, as DNA: TGTGCCAGCAGCGCTCGGGTGGGGGGGCAGGAGACCCAGTACTTC.

The CDR3 reads CASSLQGVWKTQYF. Written as DNA, the CDR3 is TGTGCCAGCAGTCTTCAGGGGGTTTGGAAGACCCAGTACTTC. V and J are TRBV27 and TRBJ2-5; 7 nucleotides line up with TRBD1. This CDR3 spans 14 amino acids. Germline-derived CDR1 and CDR2 are MNHEY and SMNVEV (reference sequence). V lost 5 bases to trimming and J lost 6 bases; unmatched junction nucleotides: 9.

To note about this clone: This CDR3 is also generated by other DNA sequences in the sample. J is TRBJ2-5 and V is TRBV9, with D perhaps being TRBD1 or TRBD2 (6 bases each). Germline CDR1 reads SGDLS; CDR2 reads YYNGEE. The CDR3 contains 14 residues. Trimming pared 3 bases from V and 5 bases from J, leaving 14 bases between. CDR3 nucleotides: TGTGCCAGCAGCGAATCAGGGGCGGGGGAGACCCAGTACTTC. Translation gives CASSESGAGETQYF.

This chain links TRBV5-3 with TRBJ2-1; TRBD1 matches at 7 bases. TRBV5-3 is an ORF; its function is uncertain. The V and J ends lost 4 bases and 2 bases, in that order; junction bases with no gene match: 18. This CDR3 has 19 amino acids. This CDR3 is CARSGFRGYKFPTYNEQFF. The DNA of the CDR3 is TGTGCCAGAAGCGGTTTCAGGGGGTACAAATTCCCAACCTACAATGAGCAGTTCTTC.

The chain carries TRBV10-3 and TRBJ1-5; tentatively, D is TRBD1 (6 bases). CDR3 length: 14 amino acids. Trimming pared 10 bases from V and 2 bases from J, leaving 15 bases between. From germline, CDR1 is ENHRY and CDR2 SYGVKD. In nucleotides, the CDR3 is TGTGCCACAAACACAGGGCAGGGCAATCAGCCCCAGCATTTT. Its translation is CATNTGQGNQPQHF.

The CDR3 loop is CSVEDPPTGGSYNEQFF. The CDR3 DNA reads as TGCAGCGTTGAAGACCCCCCCACGGGAGGCTCATACAATGAGCAGTTCTTC. The rearrangement uses TRBV29-1 and TRBJ2-1; 7 positions agree with TRBD2. Germline-derived CDR1 and CDR2 are SQVTM and ANQGSEA. This CDR3 is built from 17 residues. V was pared by 0 bases and J by 4 bases, with 12 bases of the junction left unmatched.

The J gene is TRBJ2-1, the V gene TRBV6-1; 10 positions match TRBD2. Germline V gene data show CDR1 as MNHNS and CDR2 as SASEGT. The CDR3 consists of 14 residues. V was pared by 6 bases and J by 4 bases, with 3 bases of the junction left unmatched. The CDR3: CASRVLAGYNEQFF. CDR3 sequence (DNA): TGTGCCAGCAGGGTACTAGCGGGGTACAATGAGCAGTTCTTC.

The rearrangement joins TRBV9 to TRBJ2-6; TRBD1 aligns across 8 bases. The V segment lost 1 base and the J segment 0 bases; nucleotides outside the gene matches: 9. The CDR3 extends over 19 amino acids. Germline-derived CDR1 and CDR2 are SGDLS and YYNGEE. CDR3 loop: CASSVPRTGSYSGANVLTF. DNA for the CDR3: TGTGCCAGCAGCGTACCCAGGACAGGGAGTTACTCTGGGGCCAACGTCCTGACTTTC.